This entry is about one T cell receptor (beta chain). Its antigen is not identified. TCRdb recomputed calls from the 5' RACE reads with MiXCR, one row per CDR3 protein. Among 250,000 to 400,000 distinct CDR3 sequences listed, more than 13% were seen once. The germline V gene has CDR1 LGHNA and CDR2 YSLEER. V lost 3 bases and J lost 5; bases outside the gene matches: 3. This CDR3 is 15 amino acids long. This record comes from a study of T-cell memory formation after mild COVID-19. Study-wide results and caveats: Proof of SARS-CoV-2 specificity was absent for the second-wave clones that crested on day 37. Clones that shrank (day 15 to 85) were balanced CD4/CD8, whereas later expanders leaned CD4+.

This chain uses TRBV4-3 with TRBJ2-2, with 10 bases that match TRBD2. Material for sequencing was PBMCs or a T cell subset sorted from them (not recorded which). This clonotype was sampled from a man between 18 and 29 years old who had mild COVID-19 (a few samples of this study predate the infection). Cell type and time point are not known. The CDR3 reads CASSQPSGGTGELFF. DNA for the CDR3: TGCGCCAGCAGCCAGCCTAGCGGGGGTACCGGGGAGCTGTTTTTT.